This is a list of T cell receptor beta chains from one sample in a study of T-cell reconstitution after alpha-beta-depleted transplantation in children. One entry per CDR3 protein results from TCRdb running MiXCR on the PCR reads. The sample has about 540,000 distinct CDR3 sequences; around 17% are singletons. Sequencing used PBMCs from the stem cell graft donor, obtained from the stem cell graft. All receptors derive from a human donor who donated a stem cell graft to a child with acute lymphoblastic leukemia. Each CDR3 is given with its conserved first and last residue. Each record gives: D gene, V gene, J gene, clone size, CDR3 protein, CDR3 DNA. A D gene is named only where the DNA matches it firmly. The size field is filled for only some rows; it gives once, few, many or a size class.

d_call: TRBD1
v_call: TRBV6-1
j_call: TRBJ1-4
clone_size: .
cdr3_aa: CASSGTGSNEKLFF
cdr3_nt: TGTGCCAGCAGTGGGACAGGGAGTAATGAAAAACTGTTTTTT

d_call: TRBD1
v_call: TRBV7-6
j_call: TRBJ2-3
clone_size: once
cdr3_aa: CASSYDRGLSTDTQYF
cdr3_nt: TGTGCCAGCAGCTACGACAGGGGCCTTAGCACAGATACGCAGTATTTT

d_call: .
v_call: TRBV20-1
j_call: TRBJ2-7
clone_size: few
cdr3_aa: CSARDPTRFYEQYF
cdr3_nt: TGCAGTGCTAGAGATCCGACTAGATTCTACGAGCAGTACTTC

d_call: TRBD2
v_call: TRBV7-2
j_call: TRBJ2-1
clone_size: .
cdr3_aa: CASSLDAGGVNEQFF
cdr3_nt: TGTGCCAGCAGCTTAGATGCGGGAGGGGTGAATGAGCAGTTCTTC

d_call: TRBD1
v_call: TRBV25-1
j_call: TRBJ2-1
clone_size: few
cdr3_aa: CASSGRGRGLLGSNNEQFF
cdr3_nt: TGTGCCAGCAGTGGGAGAGGCAGGGGGCTCCTTGGTTCCAACAATGAGCAGTTCTTC

d_call: TRBD2
v_call: TRBV7-9
j_call: TRBJ2-7
clone_size: few
cdr3_aa: CASSLSSGREQYF
cdr3_nt: TGTGCCAGCAGCTTAAGTAGCGGGAGGGAGCAGTACTTC

d_call: TRBD2
v_call: TRBV27
j_call: TRBJ2-7
clone_size: few
cdr3_aa: CASSPFFSGYAYEQYF
cdr3_nt: TGTGCCAGCAGTCCCTTCTTTAGCGGGTATGCGTACGAGCAGTACTTC

d_call: TRBD2
v_call: TRBV3-1
j_call: TRBJ2-1
clone_size: few
cdr3_aa: CASSQDGRASNEQFF
cdr3_nt: TGTGCCAGCAGCCAAGACGGGAGGGCCTCAAATGAGCAGTTCTTC

d_call: TRBD2
v_call: TRBV3-1
j_call: TRBJ2-1
clone_size: .
cdr3_aa: CASSQEDGTRVYNEQFF
cdr3_nt: TGTGCCAGCAGCCAAGAGGATGGGACTAGAGTATACAATGAGCAGTTCTTC

d_call: TRBD1
v_call: TRBV7-2
j_call: TRBJ1-3
clone_size: .
cdr3_aa: CASRPGTGGNTIYF
cdr3_nt: TGTGCCAGCAGGCCCGGGACAGGGGGAAACACCATATATTTT

d_call: TRBD2
v_call: TRBV6-1
j_call: TRBJ2-1
clone_size: .
cdr3_aa: CASGKLAGVLTNEQFF
cdr3_nt: TGTGCCAGCGGAAAACTAGCGGGAGTTTTAACAAATGAGCAGTTCTTC

d_call: .
v_call: TRBV15
j_call: TRBJ2-7
clone_size: few
cdr3_aa: CATSRGVNGYYEQYF
cdr3_nt: TGTGCCACCAGCAGAGGGGTGAACGGGTACTACGAGCAGTACTTC

d_call: .
v_call: TRBV7-9
j_call: TRBJ2-1
clone_size: .
cdr3_aa: CASNVAGWHNEQFF
cdr3_nt: TGTGCCAGCAATGTGGCGGGATGGCACAATGAGCAGTTCTTC

d_call: TRBD2
v_call: TRBV4-1
j_call: TRBJ2-3
clone_size: few
cdr3_aa: CASSQDTNIAGVADTQYF
cdr3_nt: TGCGCCAGCAGCCAGGATACAAATATAGCGGGAGTGGCTGATACGCAGTATTTT

d_call: .
v_call: TRBV24-1
j_call: TRBJ1-6
clone_size: .
cdr3_aa: CATSDPQIVGEPHNSPLHF
cdr3_nt: TGTGCCACCAGTGATCCCCAAATCGTCGGGGAACCACATAATTCACCCCTCCACTTT

d_call: .
v_call: TRBV29-1
j_call: TRBJ2-3
clone_size: few
cdr3_aa: CSVEKAEITDTQYF
cdr3_nt: TGCAGCGTTGAAAAAGCGGAGATCACAGATACGCAGTATTTT

d_call: TRBD2
v_call: TRBV9
j_call: TRBJ2-3
clone_size: .
cdr3_aa: CASSYRSGSATDTQYF
cdr3_nt: TGTGCCAGCAGCTACCGTAGCGGGAGTGCTACAGATACGCAGTATTTT

d_call: .
v_call: TRBV29-1
j_call: TRBJ2-1
clone_size: few
cdr3_aa: CSVEAGFNEQFF
cdr3_nt: TGCAGCGTTGAGGCCGGGTTCAATGAGCAGTTCTTC

d_call: .
v_call: TRBV12-3/TRBV12-4
j_call: TRBJ2-3
clone_size: few
cdr3_aa: CASSFMADTQYF
cdr3_nt: TGTGCCAGCAGTTTTATGGCAGATACGCAGTATTTT

d_call: .
v_call: TRBV7-6
j_call: TRBJ1-1
clone_size: few
cdr3_aa: CASSLEALHRTEAFF
cdr3_nt: TGTGCCAGCAGCTTAGAAGCCCTACACAGGACTGAAGCTTTCTTT

d_call: .
v_call: TRBV9
j_call: TRBJ1-2
clone_size: .
cdr3_aa: CASSVVGYGYTF
cdr3_nt: TGTGCCAGCAGCGTAGTTGGCTATGGCTACACCTTC

d_call: TRBD1
v_call: TRBV29-1
j_call: TRBJ2-4
clone_size: many
cdr3_aa: CSVGQGANIQYF
cdr3_nt: TGCAGCGTTGGACAGGGGGCAAACATTCAGTACTTC

d_call: TRBD2
v_call: TRBV5-1
j_call: TRBJ2-1
clone_size: many
cdr3_aa: CASSLGTSGYNEQFF
cdr3_nt: TGCGCCAGCAGCTTGGGTACTAGCGGCTACAATGAGCAGTTCTTC